A single sample gave rise to the 24 T cell receptor beta chains below, sequenced in a study of cytomegalovirus exposure and HLA in healthy donors. PCR primers comprised 60 Vbeta and 13 Jbeta primers. Data came from immunoSEQ multiplex PCR; TCRdb stores just in-frame clones and leaves some out. This table has about 120,000 clones, around 60% appearing once. Sequenced input: PBMCs. All receptors derive from a man between 40 and 49 years old in good health and CMV-seropositive.

The chain links TRBV29-1 to TRBJ1-5; D perhaps matches TRBD1 (5 bases). The CDR3 loop spans 13 amino acids. CDR1 and CDR2 (germline): SQVTM, ANQGSEA. Trimming cost V 7 bases and J 5 bases, with 15 bases left between them. The CDR3 bases are TGCAGCGCCCGGGTGGGGGGGGATCAGCCCCAGCATTTT. Protein sequence: CSARVGGDQPQHF.

The chain links TRBV7-9 to TRBJ2-1, with TRBD2 matching over 7 bases. V trimming: 4 bases; J trimming: 8 bases; junction bases outside the gene matches: 8. CDR3 length: 14 residues. The V gene's germline CDR1 is SEHNR and CDR2 FQNEAQ (reference sequence). In DNA form, the CDR3 reads TGTGCCAGCAGCTGGACCCGTCGGGGGGATGAGCAGTTCTTC. It encodes CASSWTRRGDEQFF.

The rearrangement links TRBV18 to TRBJ2-3, with 10 bases matching TRBD2. The CDR3 spans 16 residues. Germline CDR1 KGHSH, CDR2 LQKENI. The J segment lost 4 bases and the V segment lost 3 bases, leaving 7 bases of the junction unmatched. The CDR3 spells CASSPTSGDKADTQYF. The CDR3 DNA reads as TGTGCCAGCTCACCTACTAGCGGGGATAAGGCAGATACGCAGTATTTT. Based on the CDR3 plus reference TRBV18 and TRBJ2-3, the full variable domain is NAGVMQNPRHLVRRRGQEARLRCSPMKGHSHVYWYRQLPEEGLKFMVYLQKENIIDESGMPKERFSAEFPKEGPSILRIQQVVRGDSAAYFCASSPTSGDKADTQYFGPGTRLTVL.

The gene calls are TRBV6-1 and TRBJ1-6; D not resolved. Trimming pared 7 bases from V and 5 bases from J, leaving 9 bases between. CDR3 length: 13 amino acids. Germline V gene data show CDR1 as MNHNS and CDR2 as SASEGT. CDR3 region: CASTSQNNSPLHF. DNA of the CDR3: TGTGCCAGCACGTCCCAGAATAATTCACCCCTCCACTTT.

The V call is TRBV28, the J call TRBJ2-3; 7 bases are shared with TRBD2. This CDR3 comprises 12 residues. Germline V lookup: CDR1 MDHEN, CDR2 SYDVKM. Written as DNA, the CDR3 is TGTGTAGTCCGGGGGGTCACAGATACGCAGTATTTT. It yields the protein CVVRGVTDTQYF. The whole variable domain, filled in from reference TRBV28 and TRBJ2-3, reads DVKVTQSSRYLVKRTGEKVFLECVQDMDHENMFWYRQDPGLGLRLIYFSYDVKMKEKGDIPEGYSVSREKKERFSLILESASTNQTSMYLCVVRGVTDTQYFGPGTRLTVL.

This sequence joins TRBV7-8 and TRBJ1-1, with unresolved D. The CDR3 runs to 13 residues. Germline CDR1 SGHVS, CDR2 FQNEAQ. Trimming cost V 2 bases and J 3 bases, with 7 bases left between them. The CDR3 loop reads CASSLPEHTEAFF. In DNA form, the CDR3 reads TGTGCCAGCAGCTTACCGGAGCACACTGAAGCTTTCTTT.

The chain links TRBV9 to TRBJ1-2; tentative D call: TRBD1 (6 bases). CDR1 SGDLS and CDR2 YYNGEE come from the germline V gene. The V and J ends lost 6 bases and 3 bases respectively, with 9 bases between them. CDR3 length equals 12 residues. CDR3 amino acids: CASNRADYGYTF. DNA for the CDR3: TGTGCCAGCAACAGGGCGGACTATGGCTACACCTTC.

This clone appeared a few times. V gene TRBV2 combines with J gene TRBJ1-4; 9 bases match TRBD1. The CDR3 loop spans 14 amino acids. V was clipped by 6 bases and J by 8 bases; unmatched bases: 7. CDR1 is SNHLY, CDR2 FYNNEI, per germline. CDR3 protein: CASRHDRGEEKLFF. Here the CDR3 DNA reads TGTGCCAGCAGACATGACAGGGGGGAAGAAAAACTGTTTTTT.

This clone turned up a few times. V gene TRBV7-3 combines with J gene TRBJ2-1; possible D gene TRBD1, 6 bases. V was pared by 5 bases and J by 7 bases, with 15 bases between. Germline V gives CDR1 SGHTA, CDR2 FQGTGA. The CDR3 has 14 amino acids. The CDR3 region has the DNA TGTGCCAGCAGCCTCAGCAGTCAGGGGAATGAGCAGTTCTTC. This translates into CASSLSSQGNEQFF.

V usage is TRBV10-3 and J usage is TRBJ2-3; 7 positions agree with TRBD2. V shed 0 bases, J shed 6 bases, and the junction held 3 bases outside the gene matches. The CDR3 length is 14 residues. The germline CDR1 and CDR2 sequences are ENHRY and SYGVKD. The CDR3 loop is CAISESSLADTQYF. The DNA for the CDR3 is TGTGCCATCAGTGAGTCGTCACTAGCGGATACGCAGTATTTT.

The chain is built from TRBV7-2 and TRBJ2-7; 8 nucleotides align to TRBD1. V gave up 2 bases and J gave up 3 bases; unmatched junction bases: 18. Germline CDR1 SGHTA, CDR2 FQGNSA. The CDR3 extends over 19 amino acids. The CDR3 reads CASSLRSGVGQGAYYEQYF. The CDR3 region has the DNA TGTGCCAGCAGCTTACGATCGGGGGTTGGGCAGGGGGCCTACTACGAGCAGTACTTC. Using reference TRBV7-2 and TRBJ2-7 for the parts outside the CDR3, the full variable domain is GAGVSQSPSNKVTEKGKDVELRCDPISGHTALYWYRQSLGQGLEFLIYFQGNSAPDKSGLPSDRFSAERTGGSVSTLTIQRTQQEDSAVYLCASSLRSGVGQGAYYEQYFGPGTRLTVT.

The J gene is TRBJ2-6, the V gene TRBV6-4; the match to TRBD2 covers 7 bases. The CDR3 contains 18 residues. The trim removed 0 bases at V and 1 base at J, leaving 6 bases unmatched. Germline V CDR1 and CDR2: MRHNA, SNTAGT. The CDR3 is CASSDSGRGMSGANVLTF. Here the CDR3 DNA reads TGTGCCAGCAGTGACTCGGGGAGGGGTATGTCTGGGGCCAACGTCCTGACTTTC.

V usage is TRBV18 and J usage is TRBJ1-5, with 7 bases fitting TRBD1. This CDR3 is 15 amino acids long. J was trimmed by 3 bases and V by 5 bases; bases with no gene match: 7. CDR1 is KGHSH and CDR2 is LQKENI in the germline V gene. For the CDR3, the DNA is TGTGCCAGCTCATCGAATACAGGGGCCAATCAGCCCCAGCATTTT. Translated: CASSSNTGANQPQHF.

The chain employs TRBV7-9 and TRBJ2-7; no clear D. The CDR3 consists of 16 residues. Germline loops: CDR1 SEHNR, CDR2 FQNEAQ (reference sequence). V was cut by 0 bases and J by 0 bases, with 12 bases left in between. The CDR3 DNA reads TGTGCCAGCAGCTTAGCGGGTGGCGGCAGCTCCTACGAGCAGTACTTC. It codes for CASSLAGGGSSYEQYF.

The chain uses TRBV7-3 and TRBJ2-2; D may be TRBD2 (6 bases). V lost 2 bases and J lost 4, with 14 bases in between. Per the germline V gene, CDR1 is SGHTA and CDR2 is FQGTGA. This CDR3 region has 16 residues. The CDR3 is CASSLFGGISTGELFF. The CDR3 DNA is TGTGCCAGCAGCTTATTTGGGGGGATTAGCACCGGGGAGCTGTTTTTT. The entire variable domain, with the rest obtained from reference TRBV7-3 and TRBJ2-2, is as follows: GAGVSQTPSNKVTEKGKYVELRCDPISGHTALYWYRQSLGQGPEFLIYFQGTGAADDSGLPNDRFFAVRPEGSVSTLKIQRTERGDSAVYLCASSLFGGISTGELFFGEGSRLTVL.

The chain joins TRBV5-1 to TRBJ1-1, with 8 bases aligning to TRBD1. Germline CDR1 SGHRS, CDR2 YFSETQ. V lost 6 bases to trimming and J lost 0 bases; unmatched junction nucleotides: 4. The CDR3 is 14 residues long. As DNA, the CDR3 is TGCGCCAGCACCCAGACAGGGGTGAACACTGAAGCTTTCTTT. Its translation is CASTQTGVNTEAFF.

A few counts support this clone. The CDR3 sequence: CASSPGGSTYEQYF. The DNA for the CDR3 is TGTGCCAGCAGCCCGGGGGGTTCGACGTACGAGCAGTACTTC. V is TRBV7-3 and J is TRBJ2-7; 7 nucleotides match TRBD2. CDR1 SGHTA and CDR2 FQGTGA come from the germline V gene. After removal of 5 bases from V and 4 bases from J, the junction contained 8 bases not matched to a gene. This CDR3 is 14 amino acids long.

The J gene is TRBJ1-2, the V gene TRBV7-8; perhaps TRBD1 as D (6 bases). Trimming removed 1 base from V and 8 bases from J, with 17 bases in between. Germline CDR1 is SGHVS and CDR2 is FQNEAQ. The CDR3 loop spans 15 amino acids. The DNA of the CDR3 is TGTGCCAGCAGCTTAGTCGTCAGGGGTAGTGGGGGCTACACCTTC. Translated, it gives CASSLVVRGSGGYTF.

The J gene is TRBJ2-7, the V gene TRBV11-2; possible D gene TRBD1, 6 bases. CDR1 and CDR2 from the germline V gene are SGHAT and FQNNGV. V lost 5 bases to trimming and J lost 2 bases, with 13 bases between them. This CDR3 contains 14 residues. This CDR3 is CASSVPQGTYEQYF. The CDR3 region has the DNA TGTGCCAGCAGCGTACCTCAGGGGACCTACGAGCAGTACTTC.

V gene TRBV30 combines with J gene TRBJ2-7; 11 bases are shared with TRBD2. The ends lost 0 bases at V and 9 bases at J; junction bases unmatched: 10. This CDR3 has 15 residues. Germline V gene data show CDR1 as GTSNPN and CDR2 as SVGIG (reference sequence). The CDR3 protein is CAWSVGIAGGPRQYF. The CDR3 DNA reads TGTGCCTGGAGTGTAGGGATAGCGGGAGGGCCAAGGCAGTACTTC. Filled out from reference TRBV30 and TRBJ2-7, the complete variable domain reads SQTIHQWPATLVQPVGSPLSLECTVEGTSNPNLYWYRQAAGRGLQLLFYSVGIGQISSEVPQNLSASRPQDRQFILSSKKLLLSDSGFYLCAWSVGIAGGPRQYFGPGTRLTVT.

The rearrangement joins TRBV6-1 to TRBJ2-7; weak D call: TRBD2 (6 bases). V was clipped by 3 bases and J by 2 bases, with 11 bases between them. The CDR3 spans 14 residues. In germline, CDR1 is MNHNS, CDR2 SASEGT. CDR3 in DNA: TGTGCCAGCAGTGACTGGGGGGTCACCTACGAGCAGTACTTC. Its translation: CASSDWGVTYEQYF.

This clone was seen just once. CDR3 in amino acids: CASSRLAVNTDTQYF. CDR3 DNA sequence: TGTGCCAGCAGCCGGCTAGCGGTCAACACAGATACGCAGTATTTT. This chain uses TRBV7-2 with TRBJ2-3; TRBD2 matches at 7 bases. Germline CDR1 SGHTA, CDR2 FQGNSA. The CDR3 loop spans 15 amino acids. Losses at the gene ends were 5 bases for V and 2 bases for J; bases not matched to a gene: 7.

V and J are TRBV6-5 and TRBJ1-2; perhaps TRBD1 as D (6 bases). V was pared by 2 bases and J by 4 bases, with 14 bases between. The germline CDR1 and CDR2 sequences are MNHEY and SVGAGI. There are 15 residues in the CDR3. This CDR3 reads CASSYGGAGGYGYTF. The CDR3 nucleotides are TGTGCCAGCAGTTACGGGGGGGCCGGCGGCTATGGCTACACCTTC.

This clone is a singleton in its sample. The J gene is TRBJ1-3, the V gene TRBV19; D uncertain. This CDR3 region has 15 residues. Germline CDR1 and CDR2: LNHDA and SQIVND (reference sequence). The V and J ends lost 1 base and 0 bases respectively, with 7 bases between them. Here the CDR3 reads CASSIVADSGNTIYF. The CDR3 DNA follows: TGTGCCAGTAGTATAGTAGCCGACTCTGGAAACACCATATATTTT.